These 10 T cell receptor beta chains came from one sample sequenced in a study of T cell repertoires in cytomegalovirus infection. TCRdb passed the reads through MiXCR, listing each CDR3 protein once. The sample lists 170,000 or so distinct CDR3 sequences, around an eighth occurring once. The specimen sequenced was PBMCs. Receptors were obtained from a human donor in good health (CMV status not recorded). Some clones in this sample may be carry-over from other donors' samples.

The V call is TRBV6-2 or TRBV6-3, the J call TRBJ2-1; a weak D match, TRBD1 (6 bases). CDR1 and CDR2 (germline): MNHEY, SVGEGT. The CDR3 loop spans 14 amino acids. Trimming left V 7 bases short and J 7 bases short, with 17 bases between. The CDR3 region has the DNA TGTGCCAGCACCCTAAGGACAGTACTTAATGAGCAGTTCTTC. Protein sequence: CASTLRTVLNEQFF.

This clonotype was seen more than once but under ten times. J is TRBJ1-1 and V is TRBV6-6; D is possibly TRBD1 (6 bases). This CDR3 is built from 14 residues. Trimming removed 2 bases at V and 1 base at J, with 8 bases between. CDR1 is MNHNY, CDR2 SVGAGI, per germline (reference sequence). This CDR3 is CASSYGTSNTEAFF. The CDR3, as DNA: TGTGCCAGCAGTTACGGGACATCGAACACTGAAGCTTTCTTT.

The chain is built from TRBV12-3 or TRBV12-4 and TRBJ1-6; 8 nucleotides align to TRBD1. The CDR3 totals 16 residues. V shed 5 bases and J 10 bases; nucleotides not matched to a gene: 13. In DNA form, the CDR3 reads TGTGCCAGCAGTACCGGACAGGGATTGAAGGTCTCACCCCTCCACTTT. Amino acids: CASSTGQGLKVSPLHF.

This chain joins TRBV27 and TRBJ1-1, with D possibly matching TRBD1 (5 bases). V dropped 0 bases and J dropped 5 bases, with 7 bases sitting between them. This CDR3 contains 13 residues. Germline CDR1 and CDR2: MNHEY and SMNVEV (reference sequence). Here the CDR3 DNA reads TGTGCCAGCAGTTTATCGAGGGGAACTGAAGCTTTCTTT. Translation: CASSLSRGTEAFF.

This clonotype was recorded a few times. The rearrangement links TRBV15 to TRBJ1-4, with D tentatively TRBD1 (5 bases). This CDR3 comprises 15 residues. CDR1 and CDR2 (germline): LNHNV, YYDKDF (reference sequence). Trimming took 1 base from V and 4 from J, leaving 10 bases between them. CDR3 sequence reads: CATSRGTTYNEKLFF. CDR3 DNA sequence: TGTGCCACCAGCAGAGGGACAACCTATAATGAAAAACTGTTTTTT.

This clonotype has ten or more counts. CDR3 in amino acids: CASSRMLRGVNTEAFF. DNA for the CDR3: TGTGCCAGCAGCCGAATGCTTAGGGGTGTAAACACTGAAGCTTTCTTT. The chain employs TRBV14 and TRBJ1-1, with a weak D call TRBD1 (5 bases). V was shortened by 4 bases and J by 2 bases, with 17 bases between the two germline ends. From germline, CDR1 is SGHDN and CDR2 FVKESK. The CDR3 contains 16 residues.

The chain recombines TRBV5-1 with TRBJ2-2; 11 nucleotides match TRBD2. CDR3 size: 15 residues. Germline V gene sequence: CDR1 SGHRS, CDR2 YFSETQ. Trimming removed 7 bases from V and 2 bases from J; junction bases left unmatched: 4. CDR3 in DNA: TGCGCCAGCCGGCTAGCGGGGGGAAACACCGGGGAGCTGTTTTTT. Its protein product is CASRLAGGNTGELFF.

This clonotype came up many times. The chain recombines TRBV7-9 with TRBJ1-2, with unresolved D. Germline CDR1 is SEHNR and CDR2 is FQNEAQ (reference sequence). The CDR3 length is 12 residues. The V gene lost 3 bases and the J gene lost 8 bases, with 10 bases spanning the gap. The CDR3 DNA is TGTGCCAGCAGCTTGACCCTTGGGGGCTACACCTTC. Translation gives CASSLTLGGYTF.

This clonotype showed up just a few times. This chain links TRBV13 with TRBJ2-3; 13 nucleotides align to TRBD2. This CDR3 region has 23 residues. Germline loops: CDR1 PRHDT, CDR2 FYEKMQ (reference sequence). V was clipped by 4 bases and J by 4 bases; unmatched bases: 26. In DNA, the CDR3 is TGTGCCAGCAGCTCCCCGCCCTACGGACTAGCGGGGGATGGCCCGTTGCCAGCAGATACGCAGTATTTT. This sequence encodes CASSSPPYGLAGDGPLPADTQYF.

The chain is built from TRBV10-3 and TRBJ2-5; D is perhaps TRBD1 or TRBD2 (5 bases each). The CDR3 loop spans 12 amino acids. V was cut by 2 bases and J by 9 bases, with 10 bases left in between. Germline CDR1 ENHRY, CDR2 SYGVKD. CDR3 residues: CAISEGTGPQYF. CDR3 DNA: TGTGCCATCAGTGAGGGGACGGGCCCCCAGTACTTC.